A selection of T cell receptor beta chains follows, all from one sample in a study of blood T cells in healthy people across ages. One entry per CDR3 protein results from TCRdb running MiXCR on the 5' RACE reads. This sample carries 1.4 million to 1.5 million distinct CDR3 sequences, approximately 42% of them seen once, and the ten largest clones take less than 8%. Specimen: blood. Every receptor here comes from a woman younger than 30 in good health. Both conserved end residues are part of each CDR3. Each record gives: CDR3 length, V gene, J gene, D gene, CDR3 protein. A D gene is named only where the DNA matches it firmly.

length: 16
V: TRBV20-1
J: TRBJ2-1
D: TRBD2
CDR3: CSARGDGTSGYNEQFF

length: 17
V: TRBV20-1
J: TRBJ1-2
D: NA
CDR3: CSARHPRQTSANYGYTF

length: 13
V: TRBV12-3/TRBV12-4
J: TRBJ1-2
D: TRBD1
CDR3: CARGGTVDYGYTF

length: 14
V: TRBV5-1
J: TRBJ2-7
D: TRBD1
CDR3: CASSLTTGGLEQYF

length: 13
V: TRBV2
J: TRBJ2-1
D: NA
CDR3: CASRHRGGNEQFF

length: 14
V: TRBV7-9
J: NA
D: NA
CDR3: CASSRPPRDSEQYF

length: 14
V: TRBV6-2/TRBV6-3
J: TRBJ1-5
D: TRBD1
CDR3: CATQTGAGGQPQHF

length: 12
V: TRBV7-2
J: TRBJ1-2
D: TRBD1
CDR3: CASSYRQGIHTF

length: 18
V: TRBV27
J: TRBJ2-3
D: NA
CDR3: CASSLEAGGTSFVNGQYF

length: 17
V: TRBV28
J: TRBJ1-4
D: TRBD1
CDR3: CASSLSPDRGFREKLFF

length: 15
V: TRBV12-3/TRBV12-4
J: TRBJ2-7
D: TRBD2
CDR3: CASGESGGEYNEQYF

length: 14
V: TRBV3-1
J: TRBJ2-5
D: NA
CDR3: CASSWGGREETQYF

length: 15
V: TRBV7-2
J: TRBJ2-3
D: NA
CDR3: CASSLTHLVADTQYF

length: 15
V: TRBV7-9
J: TRBJ2-7
D: TRBD1
CDR3: CASSQHGQASYEQYF

length: 16
V: TRBV12-3/TRBV12-4
J: TRBJ2-3
D: TRBD2
CDR3: CASRPNSGIREGTQYF

length: 16
V: TRBV29-1
J: TRBJ2-1
D: NA
CDR3: CSVGTSGFTSYNEQFF

length: 14
V: TRBV3-1
J: TRBJ1-2
D: NA
CDR3: CASTTGSYNYGDTF

length: 17
V: TRBV20-1
J: NA
D: TRBD2
CDR3: CSARDLFESGRGDEQYF

length: 15
V: TRBV28
J: TRBJ2-1
D: NA
CDR3: CASSLFGRAVNEQFF

length: 19
V: TRBV27
J: TRBJ2-3
D: TRBD1
CDR3: CASSLYYPDRHSSTDTQYF

length: 11
V: TRBV20-1
J: TRBJ2-1
D: NA
CDR3: CSAGAGNEQFF

length: 15
V: TRBV24-1
J: TRBJ1-2
D: TRBD1
CDR3: CATSDLPGGLGLYTF

length: 15
V: TRBV12-3/TRBV12-4
J: TRBJ2-7
D: TRBD2
CDR3: CASRPASGGSYEQYF

length: 15
V: TRBV6-6
J: TRBJ2-5
D: TRBD2
CDR3: CASFLGGAGTNEQYF

length: 15
V: TRBV3-1
J: TRBJ2-7
D: TRBD1
CDR3: CASSQGGTGLYEQYF

length: 16
V: TRBV11-2
J: TRBJ1-5
D: NA
CDR3: CASSPSGDYSNQPQHF

length: 16
V: TRBV6-5
J: TRBJ1-4
D: NA
CDR3: CASSYTGDSTNEKLFF

length: 15
V: TRBV4-1
J: TRBJ2-3
D: NA
CDR3: CASSQDGGNADTQYF

length: 15
V: TRBV11-2
J: TRBJ2-5
D: NA
CDR3: CASSLQQGRLETQYF

length: 12
V: TRBV12-3/TRBV12-4
J: TRBJ2-7
D: NA
CDR3: CASSFRRQAQYF

length: 17
V: TRBV21-1
J: TRBJ2-3
D: NA
CDR3: CASSIPHTQGRTDTQYF

length: 19
V: TRBV4-2
J: NA
D: TRBD2
CDR3: CASSQDRVAGGHDPYEQYF

length: 12
V: TRBV7-2
J: TRBJ2-3
D: NA
CDR3: CASRVGGDTQYF

length: 14
V: TRBV12-3/TRBV12-4
J: TRBJ1-2
D: TRBD1
CDR3: CASSGTVPNDGYTF

length: 15
V: TRBV21-1
J: TRBJ2-5
D: NA
CDR3: CASSTSDRAKREQYF

length: 12
V: TRBV7-9
J: TRBJ1-2
D: NA
CDR3: CAIRGLNYGYTF

length: 11
V: TRBV12-3/TRBV12-4
J: TRBJ1-2
D: NA
CDR3: CASSFVSGYTF

length: 12
V: TRBV25-1
J: TRBJ1-2
D: NA
CDR3: CASSKGGHGYTF

length: 16
V: TRBV14
J: TRBJ1-2
D: NA
CDR3: CASSQDSGDPRENYTF

length: 14
V: TRBV20-1
J: NA
D: NA
CDR3: CSALTSTSYNEQYF

length: 18
V: TRBV20-1
J: TRBJ2-1
D: TRBD2
CDR3: CSASLLGTSGSSYNEQFF

length: 15
V: TRBV28
J: TRBJ1-1
D: TRBD1
CDR3: CASSLKDRGMTEAFF

length: 14
V: TRBV5-1
J: TRBJ2-7
D: TRBD1
CDR3: CASSPGQGLNEQYF

length: 17
V: TRBV20-1
J: TRBJ2-1
D: NA
CDR3: CSARDFGSTGTYNEQFF

length: 16
V: TRBV20-1
J: TRBJ1-2
D: TRBD1
CDR3: CSARATGKTSNYGYTF

length: 13
V: TRBV2
J: TRBJ2-7
D: NA
CDR3: CASSDREDYEQYF

length: 11
V: TRBV6-2/TRBV6-3
J: TRBJ2-3
D: NA
CDR3: CASTSADTQYF

length: 13
V: TRBV20-1
J: TRBJ2-1
D: NA
CDR3: CSATLSSYNEQFF

length: 14
V: TRBV29-1
J: TRBJ2-3
D: TRBD2
CDR3: CSVHSLASTDTQYF

length: 14
V: TRBV12-3/TRBV12-4
J: TRBJ1-1
D: NA
CDR3: CASRSGTGKTEAFF